The rows below give T cell receptor beta chains drawn from one sample of a study of OX40 agonist ivuxolimab in advanced cancers. This table comes from immunoSEQ multiplex PCR, and its TCRdb copy is limited to in-frame clones, with some not included. The table has tens of thousands of clones, around 87% seen once. The material sequenced was CD4+ or CD8+ T cells sorted from blood, taken in a trial of the OX40 agonist ivuxolimab. Receptors were obtained from an adult with an advanced solid tumor such as melanoma, head and neck, liver or kidney cancer. Each CDR3 is given with its conserved first and last residue. Each record gives: clone size, J gene, CDR3 length, V gene, D gene, CDR3 protein, CDR3 DNA. D genes are given only for firm matches. For some rows the clone size is stated as once, few or many, or as a class when expanded; others skip it.

.,TRBJ2-1,16,TRBV15,.,CATSTRGDSSYNEQFF,TGTGCCACCAGTACAAGAGGAGACAGCTCCTACAATGAGCAGTTCTTC
.,TRBJ1-4,16,TRBV4-2,TRBD1,CASSQPLQGAIEKLFF,TGTGCCAGCAGCCAGCCTTTACAGGGGGCGATTGAAAAACTGTTTTTT
few,TRBJ2-7,12,TRBV10-2,.,CASRGLSYEQYF,TGCGCCAGCAGGGGACTGTCCTACGAGCAGTACTTC
once,TRBJ1-5,15,TRBV2,TRBD1,CASSEEGAWNQPQHF,TGTGCCAGCAGTGAAGAGGGGGCGTGGAATCAGCCCCAGCATTTT
few,TRBJ2-1,16,TRBV7-9,TRBD2,CASSSSIGLAGYEQFF,TGTGCCAGCAGCTCCTCTATAGGACTAGCGGGATATGAGCAGTTCTTC
.,TRBJ2-2,11,TRBV6-5,.,CASSYYGELFF,TGTGCCAGCAGTTATTACGGGGAGCTGTTTTTT
once,TRBJ2-2,17,TRBV5-6,TRBD2,CASSSGTSGDWVGELFF,TGTGCCAGCAGCTCGGGGACTAGCGGGGACTGGGTCGGGGAGCTGTTTTTT
.,TRBJ1-5,14,TRBV6-5,.,CASSDKYSNQPQHF,TGTGCCAGCAGTGACAAGTATAGCAATCAGCCCCAGCATTTT
.,TRBJ2-1,15,TRBV14,.,CASSQGDRLYNEQFF,TGTGCCAGCAGCCAAGGTGACCGGCTCTACAATGAGCAGTTCTTC
.,TRBJ2-2,16,TRBV19,.,CASSNWGRLNTGELFF,TGTGCCAGTAGTAATTGGGGGAGGTTGAACACCGGGGAGCTGTTTTTT
.,TRBJ2-7,14,TRBV27,.,CASGSFGPTSEQYF,TGTGCCAGCGGTTCCTTCGGACCAACAAGCGAGCAGTACTTC
.,TRBJ1-2,15,TRBV7-2,.,CASSAGTLAGYGYTF,TGTGCCAGCAGCGCTGGGACACTGGCGGGCTATGGCTACACCTTC